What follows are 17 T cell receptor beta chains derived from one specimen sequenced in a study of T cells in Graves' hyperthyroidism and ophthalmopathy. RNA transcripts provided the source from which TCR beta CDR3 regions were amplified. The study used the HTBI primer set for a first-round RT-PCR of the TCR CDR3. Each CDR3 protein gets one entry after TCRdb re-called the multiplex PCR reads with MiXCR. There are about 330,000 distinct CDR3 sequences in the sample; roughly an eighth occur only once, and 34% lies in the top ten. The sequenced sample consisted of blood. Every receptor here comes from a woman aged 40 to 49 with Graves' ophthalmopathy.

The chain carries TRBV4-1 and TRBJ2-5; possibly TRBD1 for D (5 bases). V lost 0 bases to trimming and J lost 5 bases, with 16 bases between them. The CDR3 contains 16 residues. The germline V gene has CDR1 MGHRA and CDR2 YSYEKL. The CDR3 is CASSQEWGTGYETQYF. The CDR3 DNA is TGCGCCAGCAGCCAAGAATGGGGTACAGGTTACGAGACCCAGTACTTC.

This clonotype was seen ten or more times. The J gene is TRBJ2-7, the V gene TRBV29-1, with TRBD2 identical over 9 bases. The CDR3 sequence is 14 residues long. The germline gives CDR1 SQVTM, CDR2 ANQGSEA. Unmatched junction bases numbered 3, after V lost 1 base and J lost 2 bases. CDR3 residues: CSVEGAGGTYEQYF. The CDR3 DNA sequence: TGCAGCGTTGAAGGGGCGGGAGGGACCTACGAGCAGTACTTC.

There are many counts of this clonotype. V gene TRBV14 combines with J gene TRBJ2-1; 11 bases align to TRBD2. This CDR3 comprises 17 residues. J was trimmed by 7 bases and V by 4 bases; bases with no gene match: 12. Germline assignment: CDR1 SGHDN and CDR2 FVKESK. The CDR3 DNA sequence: TGTGCCAGCAGCCCCCTTTCGATACTAGCGGGAGTAAATGAGCAGTTCTTC. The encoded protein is CASSPLSILAGVNEQFF.

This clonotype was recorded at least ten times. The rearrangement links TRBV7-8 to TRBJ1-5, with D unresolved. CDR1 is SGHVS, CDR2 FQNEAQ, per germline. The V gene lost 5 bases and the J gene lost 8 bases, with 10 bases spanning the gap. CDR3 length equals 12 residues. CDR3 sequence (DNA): TGTGCCAGCAGCACTCACTTGGAGCCCCAGCATTTT. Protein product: CASSTHLEPQHF.

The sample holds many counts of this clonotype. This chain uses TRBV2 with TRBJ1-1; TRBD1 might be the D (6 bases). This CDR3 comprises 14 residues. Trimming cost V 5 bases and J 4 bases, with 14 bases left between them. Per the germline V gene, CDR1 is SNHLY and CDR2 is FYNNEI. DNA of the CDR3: TGTGCCAGCAGTCCTATCAGGGGTGGCACTGAAGCTTTCTTT. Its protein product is CASSPIRGGTEAFF.

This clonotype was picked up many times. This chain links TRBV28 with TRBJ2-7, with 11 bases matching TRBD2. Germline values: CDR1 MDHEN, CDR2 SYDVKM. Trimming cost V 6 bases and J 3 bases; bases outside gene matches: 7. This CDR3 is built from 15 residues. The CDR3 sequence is CASRSPGLAVYEQYF. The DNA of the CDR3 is TGTGCCAGCAGGAGTCCGGGACTAGCGGTCTACGAGCAGTACTTC.

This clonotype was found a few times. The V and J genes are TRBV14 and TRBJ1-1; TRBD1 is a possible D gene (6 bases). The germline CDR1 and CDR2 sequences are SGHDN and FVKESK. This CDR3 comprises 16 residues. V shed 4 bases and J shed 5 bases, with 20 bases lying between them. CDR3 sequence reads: CASSRDWAGRGTEAFF. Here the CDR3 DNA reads TGTGCCAGCAGCCGAGATTGGGCCGGGAGGGGGACTGAAGCTTTCTTT.

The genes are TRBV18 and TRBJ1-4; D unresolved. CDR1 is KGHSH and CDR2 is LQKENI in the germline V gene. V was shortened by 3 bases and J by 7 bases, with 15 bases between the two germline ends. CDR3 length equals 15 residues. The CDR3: CASSPSRVGAEKLFF. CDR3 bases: TGTGCCAGCTCACCTTCCCGGGTTGGCGCTGAAAAACTGTTTTTT.

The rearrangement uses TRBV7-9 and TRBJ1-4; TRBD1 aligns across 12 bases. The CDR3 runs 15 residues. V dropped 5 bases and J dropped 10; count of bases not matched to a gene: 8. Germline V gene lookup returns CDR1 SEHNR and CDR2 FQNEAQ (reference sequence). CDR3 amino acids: CASSTGQGAFGKLFF. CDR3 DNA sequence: TGTGCCAGCAGCACGGGACAGGGGGCTTTCGGAAAACTGTTTTTT.

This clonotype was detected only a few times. CDR3 DNA: TGTGCCAGCAGTCTAACTAGCGGGGGGCCCTACGAGCAGTACTTC. It codes for CASSLTSGGPYEQYF. The chain couples TRBV6-1 to TRBJ2-7, with 12 bases matching TRBD2. Germline CDR1 is MNHNS and CDR2 is SASEGT. This CDR3 is 15 amino acids long. Unmatched junction bases numbered 4, after V lost 5 bases and J lost 2 bases.

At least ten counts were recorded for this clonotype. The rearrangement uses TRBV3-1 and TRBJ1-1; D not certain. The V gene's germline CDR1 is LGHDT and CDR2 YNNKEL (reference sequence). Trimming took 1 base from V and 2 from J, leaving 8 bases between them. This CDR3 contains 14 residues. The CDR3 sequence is CASSQGAANTEAFF. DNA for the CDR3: TGTGCCAGCAGCCAAGGGGCCGCTAACACTGAAGCTTTCTTT. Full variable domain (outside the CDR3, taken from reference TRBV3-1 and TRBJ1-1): DTAVSQTPKYLVTQMGNDKSIKCEQNLGHDTMYWYKQDSKKFLKIMFSYNNKELIINETVPNRFSPKSPDKAHLNLHINSLELGDSAVYFCASSQGAANTEAFFGQGTRLTVV.

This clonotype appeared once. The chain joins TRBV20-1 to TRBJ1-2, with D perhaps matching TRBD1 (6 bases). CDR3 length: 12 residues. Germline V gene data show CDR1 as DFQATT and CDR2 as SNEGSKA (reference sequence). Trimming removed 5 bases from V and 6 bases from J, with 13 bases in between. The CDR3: CSASRQVDGYTF. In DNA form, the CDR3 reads TGCAGTGCTTCCCGACAGGTTGATGGCTACACCTTC.

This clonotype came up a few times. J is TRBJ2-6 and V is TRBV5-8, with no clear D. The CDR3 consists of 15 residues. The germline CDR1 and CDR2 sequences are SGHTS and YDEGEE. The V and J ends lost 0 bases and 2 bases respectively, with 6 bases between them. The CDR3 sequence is CASSLDLPGANVLTF. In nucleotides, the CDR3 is TGTGCCAGCAGCTTGGATCTACCTGGGGCCAACGTCCTGACTTTC. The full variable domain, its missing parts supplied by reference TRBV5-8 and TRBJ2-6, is EAGVTQSPTHLIKTRGQQATLRCSPISGHTSVYWYQQALGLGLQFLLWYDEGEERNRGNFPPRFSGRQFPNYSSELNVNALELEDSALYLCASSLDLPGANVLTFGAGSRLTVL.

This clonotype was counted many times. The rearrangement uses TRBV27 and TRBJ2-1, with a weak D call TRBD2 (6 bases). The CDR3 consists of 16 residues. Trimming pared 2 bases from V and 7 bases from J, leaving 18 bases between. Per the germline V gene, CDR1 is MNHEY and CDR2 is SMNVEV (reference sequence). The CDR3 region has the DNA TGTGCCAGCAGTTTAATGATTTCCGATCGGGGGAATGAGCAGTTCTTC. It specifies CASSLMISDRGNEQFF.

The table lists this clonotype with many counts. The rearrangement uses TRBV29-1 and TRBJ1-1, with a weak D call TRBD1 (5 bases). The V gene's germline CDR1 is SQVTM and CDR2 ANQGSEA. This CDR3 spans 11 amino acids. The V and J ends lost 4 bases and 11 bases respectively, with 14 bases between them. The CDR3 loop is CSVGWRGDAFF. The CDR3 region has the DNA TGCAGCGTTGGTTGGAGGGGAGATGCTTTCTTT.

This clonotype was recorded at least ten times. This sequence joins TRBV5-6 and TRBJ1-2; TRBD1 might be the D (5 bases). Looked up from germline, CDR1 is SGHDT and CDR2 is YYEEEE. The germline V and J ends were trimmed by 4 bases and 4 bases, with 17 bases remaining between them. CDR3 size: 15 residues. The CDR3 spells CASSGRGRVSYGYTF. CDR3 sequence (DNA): TGTGCCAGCAGCGGCCGTGGCAGGGTGAGCTATGGCTACACCTTC.

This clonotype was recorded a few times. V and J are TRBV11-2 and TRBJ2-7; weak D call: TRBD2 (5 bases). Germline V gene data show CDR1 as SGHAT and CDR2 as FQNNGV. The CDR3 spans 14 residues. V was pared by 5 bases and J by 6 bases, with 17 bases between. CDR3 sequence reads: CASSPREGTAEQYF. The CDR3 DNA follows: TGTGCCAGCAGCCCCCGGGAAGGCACGGCCGAGCAGTACTTC.